The clone carrying this TCR beta chain occurred many times. Its antigen is not identified. This record comes from a study of response to subunit inactivated influenza vaccine. The V and J ends lost 0 bases and 1 base respectively, with 4 bases between them. The CDR3 loop spans 14 amino acids. Germline assignment: CDR1 SGDLS and CDR2 YYNGEE. Broader study findings: Researchers suggested that each seasonal influenza vaccination recruits few new T cells.

MiXCR was run by TCRdb on the RT-PCR reads, yielding one entry per CDR3 protein. The repertoire consists of around 520,000 distinct CDR3 sequences, with 12% occurring once and the leading ten covering 10%. The clonotype was recovered from a man aged 45 to 65 who received an inactivated influenza vaccine. The input for sequencing was PBMCs from blood, taken on the day of vaccination. The V call is TRBV9, the J call TRBJ2-2; D not certain. The CDR3 region is CASSVGRNTGELFF. The CDR3 DNA sequence: TGTGCCAGCAGCGTAGGACGGAACACCGGGGAGCTGTTTTTT.